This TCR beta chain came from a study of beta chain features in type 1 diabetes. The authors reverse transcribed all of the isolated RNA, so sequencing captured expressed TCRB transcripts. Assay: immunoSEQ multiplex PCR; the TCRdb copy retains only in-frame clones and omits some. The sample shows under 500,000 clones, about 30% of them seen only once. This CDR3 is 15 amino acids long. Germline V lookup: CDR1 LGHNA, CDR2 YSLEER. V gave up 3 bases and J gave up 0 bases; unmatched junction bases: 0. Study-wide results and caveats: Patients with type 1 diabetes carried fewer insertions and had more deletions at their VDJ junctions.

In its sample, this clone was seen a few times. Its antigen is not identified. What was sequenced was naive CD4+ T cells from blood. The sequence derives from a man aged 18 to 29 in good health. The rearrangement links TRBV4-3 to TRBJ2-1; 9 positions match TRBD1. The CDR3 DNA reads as TGCGCCAGCAGCCAGACAGGGGGCTCCTACAATGAGCAGTTCTTC. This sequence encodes CASSQTGGSYNEQFF.